Following are 5 T cell receptor beta chains from one sample sequenced in a study of graft-versus-host responses after intestinal transplantation listed by TCRdb under 2021. Dithiothreitol, EDTA incubations and collagenase D digestion were used to isolate intraepithelial and lamina propria lymphocytes from graft specimens. Libraries were made using the immunoSEQ multiplex PCR assay. TCRdb provides this immuneACCESS table in a form limited to in-frame rearrangements. Some clones are lacking; in checked studies, under half of them reflect an unresolved V gene, and why the rest are absent is not known. The sample contains over 60,000 clones, 89% of them found a single time. Clones ranked in the top ten supply around 1.7% of the sample. The sequenced sample was ileum tissue, obtained about 350 days after transplant. The receptors stem from a human patient who received an intestinal transplant, so some T cells may come from the graft donor.

The rearrangement joins TRBV12-2 to TRBJ1-4. TRBV12-2 is tagged as a pseudogene. The CDR3 spans 19 residues. The CDR3, as DNA: TGTGCAAGTCGCTCGGCGAGGTCCGGGACCATCGCAACTAATGAAAAACTGTTTTTT. Translated, it gives CASRSARSGTIATNEKLFF.

This chain connects TRBV9 to TRBJ2-7; the D call may be TRBD1 or TRBD2 (5 bases each). Germline V gene sequence: CDR1 SGDLS, CDR2 YYNGEE. The CDR3 has 16 residues. V lost 0 bases to trimming and J lost 5 bases, with 18 bases between them. CDR3 nucleotide sequence: TGTGCCAGCAGCGTAGAAGTCGGGGCCGTCGGTAACGAGCAGTACTTC. Encoded protein: CASSVEVGAVGNEQYF.

The DNA for the CDR3 is TGTGCCAGCAGCTTACCCGGACAGTGGAGGACTGAAGCTTTCTTT. Protein: CASSLPGQWRTEAFF. The chain employs TRBV11-2 and TRBJ1-1, with D perhaps TRBD1 (6 bases). V dropped 2 bases and J dropped 5 bases, with 15 bases sitting between them. The CDR3 has 15 amino acids. Germline assignment: CDR1 SGHAT and CDR2 FQNNGV.

V and J are TRBV5-5 and TRBJ1-1; unclear D gene. Germline assignment: CDR1 SGHKS and CDR2 YYEKEE (reference sequence). V shed 2 bases and J shed 6 bases, with 5 bases lying between them. The CDR3 length is 11 residues. The CDR3 here is CASSLGPEAFF. CDR3 DNA sequence: TGTGCCAGCAGCTTAGGGCCTGAAGCTTTCTTT.

This chain uses TRBV19 with TRBJ2-2; weak D call: TRBD1 (6 bases). Germline V gene lookup returns CDR1 LNHDA and CDR2 SQIVND (reference sequence). The V end lost 5 bases, the J end lost 4 bases, and 17 bases lay between the germline ends. The length of the CDR3 is 16 residues. The CDR3 spells CASSARNGQRTGELFF. DNA of the CDR3: TGTGCCAGTAGTGCTCGAAACGGACAGCGCACCGGGGAGCTGTTTTTT.